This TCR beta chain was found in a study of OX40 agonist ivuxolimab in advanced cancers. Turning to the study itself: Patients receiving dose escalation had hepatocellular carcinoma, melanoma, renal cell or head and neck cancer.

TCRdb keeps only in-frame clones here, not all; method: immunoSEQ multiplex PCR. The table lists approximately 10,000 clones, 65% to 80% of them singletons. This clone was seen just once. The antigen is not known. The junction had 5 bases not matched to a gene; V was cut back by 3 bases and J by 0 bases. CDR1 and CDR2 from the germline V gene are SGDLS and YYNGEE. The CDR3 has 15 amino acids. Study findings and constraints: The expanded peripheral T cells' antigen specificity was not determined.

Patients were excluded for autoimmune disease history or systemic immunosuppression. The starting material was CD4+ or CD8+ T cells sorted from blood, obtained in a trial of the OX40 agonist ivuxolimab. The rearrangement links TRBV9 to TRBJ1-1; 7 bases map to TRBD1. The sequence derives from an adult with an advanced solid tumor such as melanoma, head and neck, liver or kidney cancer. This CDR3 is CASSAEGALNTEAFF. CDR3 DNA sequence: TGTGCCAGCAGCGCCGAGGGGGCATTGAACACTGAAGCTTTCTTT.